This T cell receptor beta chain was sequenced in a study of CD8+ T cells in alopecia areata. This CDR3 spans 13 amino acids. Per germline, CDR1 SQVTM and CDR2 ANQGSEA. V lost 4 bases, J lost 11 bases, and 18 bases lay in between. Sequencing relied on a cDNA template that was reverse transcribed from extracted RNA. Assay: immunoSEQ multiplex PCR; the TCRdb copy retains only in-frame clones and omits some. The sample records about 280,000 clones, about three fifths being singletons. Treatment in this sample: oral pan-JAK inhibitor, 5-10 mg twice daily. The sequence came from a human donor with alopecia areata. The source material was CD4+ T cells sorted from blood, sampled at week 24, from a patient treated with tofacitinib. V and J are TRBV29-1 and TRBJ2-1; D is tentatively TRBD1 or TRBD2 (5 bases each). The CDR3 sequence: CSVGLLLLGQQFF. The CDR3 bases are TGCAGCGTTGGCCTTCTCCTCCTGGGACAGCAGTTCTTC.